This TCR beta chain was recorded in a study of control samples from healthy donors and cancer patients. CDR3 length equals 16 residues. J was trimmed by 4 bases and V by 6 bases; bases with no gene match: 10. Germline loops: CDR1 LGHDT, CDR2 YNNKEL (reference sequence). The assay was immunoSEQ multiplex PCR, and TCRdb's table has in-frame clones only and misses some. The repertoire holds around 170,000 clones, with 88% as singletons. The genes are TRBV3-1 (or the pseudogene TRBV3-2) and TRBJ1-1; 11 positions agree with TRBD1. This sequence was found in a woman in her 30s in good health. The sample was blood. CDR3 protein: CASRPGTGGVGTEAFF. CDR3 DNA sequence: TGTGCCAGCAGGCCCGGGACAGGGGGTGTTGGCACTGAAGCTTTCTTT.